This T cell receptor beta chain is from a study of blood T cell repertoires in COVID-19. Overall study context: Material from acute and convalescent COVID-19 was sourced from the United States, Italy and Spain. The analysed material was cDNA or gDNA that came from T cells, B-cell-depleted T cells, or PBMCs.

In the authors' methods: The authors estimated nucleated cell counts from reference gene primer amplification. Generated by immunoSEQ multiplex PCR, the TCRdb table keeps only in-frame clones and is missing some. For V, J and clone size, that table is used; D and trimming come from the DNA. The repertoire consists of approximately 140,000 clones, with approximately 88% occurring once and the leading ten covering 2.2%. Germline CDR1 SNHLY, CDR2 FYNNEI. This CDR3 comprises 14 residues. Trimming left V 1 base short and J 5 bases short, with 9 bases between. The TCR was taken from a man between 65 and 80 years old with acute or convalescent COVID-19. Sequenced sample: peripheral blood. This chain connects TRBV2 to TRBJ1-5, with D perhaps matching TRBD1 (5 bases). CDR3 protein: CASSEVGGDQPQHF. The DNA for the CDR3 is TGTGCCAGCAGTGAAGTCGGGGGAGATCAGCCCCAGCATTTT.